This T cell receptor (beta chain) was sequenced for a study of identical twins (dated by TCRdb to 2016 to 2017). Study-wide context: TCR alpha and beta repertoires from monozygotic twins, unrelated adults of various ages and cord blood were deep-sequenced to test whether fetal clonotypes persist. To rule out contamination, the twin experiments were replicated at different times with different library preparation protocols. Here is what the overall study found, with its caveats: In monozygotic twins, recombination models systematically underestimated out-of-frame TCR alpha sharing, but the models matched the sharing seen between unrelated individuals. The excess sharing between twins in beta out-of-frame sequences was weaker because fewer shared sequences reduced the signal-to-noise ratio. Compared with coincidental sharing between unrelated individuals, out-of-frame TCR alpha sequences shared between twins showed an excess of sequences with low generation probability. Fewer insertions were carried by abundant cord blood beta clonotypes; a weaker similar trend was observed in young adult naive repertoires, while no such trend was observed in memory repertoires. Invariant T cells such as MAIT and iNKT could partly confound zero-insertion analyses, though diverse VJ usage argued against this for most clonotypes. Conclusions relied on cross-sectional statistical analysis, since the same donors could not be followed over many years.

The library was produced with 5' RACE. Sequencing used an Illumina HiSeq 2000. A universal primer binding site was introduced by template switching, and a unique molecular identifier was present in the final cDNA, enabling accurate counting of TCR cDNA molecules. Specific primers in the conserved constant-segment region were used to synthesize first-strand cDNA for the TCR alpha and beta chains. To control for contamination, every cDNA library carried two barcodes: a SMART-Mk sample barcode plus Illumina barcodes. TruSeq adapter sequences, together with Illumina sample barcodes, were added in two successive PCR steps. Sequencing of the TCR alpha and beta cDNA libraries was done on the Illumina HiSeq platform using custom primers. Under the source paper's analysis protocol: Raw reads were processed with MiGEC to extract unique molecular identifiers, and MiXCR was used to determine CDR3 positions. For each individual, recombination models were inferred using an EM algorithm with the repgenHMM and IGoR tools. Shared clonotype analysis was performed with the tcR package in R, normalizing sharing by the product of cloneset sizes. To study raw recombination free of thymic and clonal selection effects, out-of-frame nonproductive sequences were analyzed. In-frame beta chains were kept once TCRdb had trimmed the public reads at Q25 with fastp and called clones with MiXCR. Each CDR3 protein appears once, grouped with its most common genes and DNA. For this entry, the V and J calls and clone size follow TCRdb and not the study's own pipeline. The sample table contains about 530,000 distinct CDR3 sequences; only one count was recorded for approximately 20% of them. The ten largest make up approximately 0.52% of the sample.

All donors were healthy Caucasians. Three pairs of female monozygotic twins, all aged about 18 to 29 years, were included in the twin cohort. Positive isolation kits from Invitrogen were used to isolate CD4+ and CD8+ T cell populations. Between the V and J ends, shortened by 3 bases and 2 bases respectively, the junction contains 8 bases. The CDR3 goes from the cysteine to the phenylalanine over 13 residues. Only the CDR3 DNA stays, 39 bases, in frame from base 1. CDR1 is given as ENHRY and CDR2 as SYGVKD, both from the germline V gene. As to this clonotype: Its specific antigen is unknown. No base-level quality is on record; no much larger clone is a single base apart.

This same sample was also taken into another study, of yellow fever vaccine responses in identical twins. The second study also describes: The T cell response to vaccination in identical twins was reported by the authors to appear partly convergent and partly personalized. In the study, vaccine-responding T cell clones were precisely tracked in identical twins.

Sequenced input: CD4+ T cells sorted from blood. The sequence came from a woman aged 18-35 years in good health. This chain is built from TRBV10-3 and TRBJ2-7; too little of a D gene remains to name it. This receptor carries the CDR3 CAISEGDAYEQYF. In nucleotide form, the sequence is TGTGCCATCAGTGAAGGAGACGCCTACGAGCAGTACTTC.